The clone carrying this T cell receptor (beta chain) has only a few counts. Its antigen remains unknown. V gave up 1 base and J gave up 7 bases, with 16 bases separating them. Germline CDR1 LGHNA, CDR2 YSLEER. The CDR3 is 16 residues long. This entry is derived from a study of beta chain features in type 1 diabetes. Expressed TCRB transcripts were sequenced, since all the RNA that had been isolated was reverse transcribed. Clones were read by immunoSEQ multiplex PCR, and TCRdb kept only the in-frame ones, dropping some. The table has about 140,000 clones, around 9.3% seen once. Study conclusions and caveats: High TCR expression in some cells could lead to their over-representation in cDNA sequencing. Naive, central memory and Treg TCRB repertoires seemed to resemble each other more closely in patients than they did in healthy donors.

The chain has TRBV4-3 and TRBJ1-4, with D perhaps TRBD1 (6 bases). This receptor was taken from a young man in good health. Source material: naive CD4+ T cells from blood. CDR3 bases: TGCGCCAGCAGCCAAGTTGATAACAGGGAGGGTGAAAAACTGTTTTTT. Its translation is CASSQVDNREGEKLFF.